The rows below give T cell receptor beta chains drawn from one sample of a study of cytomegalovirus exposure and HLA in healthy donors. Data came from immunoSEQ multiplex PCR; TCRdb stores just in-frame clones and leaves some out. The repertoire consists of around 120,000 clones, with 70% to 85% occurring once and the leading ten covering about 5%. Sequenced input: PBMCs. Receptors were obtained from a man aged 45-65 years in good health and CMV-seropositive. Both conserved end residues are part of each CDR3.

TRBJ2-7 TRBV6-5 CASRSSGDRGEQYF
TRBJ1-1 TRBV28 CASTLRGVNTEAFF
TRBJ2-1 TRBV28 CASSSPTSQTYNEQFF
TRBJ1-6 TRBV6-5 CASSQGIRSPLHF
TRBJ2-7 TRBV5-1 CASSLDPGAGEQYF
TRBJ1-3 TRBV2 CASSEGRGGNTIYF
TRBJ1-2 TRBV5-6 CASSLGQPYGYTF
TRBJ1-3 TRBV6-5 CASSYGRVVGNTIYF
TRBJ1-2 TRBV13 CASNPRGQNYGYTF
TRBJ1-2 TRBV5-1 CASSPGRGEDGYTF
TRBJ1-5 TRBV19 CASKTTLGAGNQPQHF
TRBJ1-2 TRBV7-9 CASSLDRDYGYTF
TRBJ2-2 TRBV2 CASSDTDTGELFF
TRBJ2-6 TRBV29-1 CSVFIQGGSGANVLTF
TRBJ2-1 TRBV28 CASNSGRDEQFF
TRBJ1-1 TRBV19 CASSRFRTGAGTEAFF
TRBJ1-1 TRBV4-3 CASSQQTDRTEAFF
TRBJ2-2 TRBV7-2 CASSSGAPSGELFF
TRBJ1-2 TRBV5-1 CASSPTTGNYGYTF
TRBJ2-5 TRBV7-2 CASSFSASPETQYF
TRBJ2-6 TRBV2 CASSVTRQGAAGANVLTF
TRBJ2-1 TRBV5-1 CASGSGGNYNEQFF
TRBJ1-5 TRBV19 CASSPDRGSNQPQHF
TRBJ2-3 TRBV5-1 CATNLDREDTQYF
TRBJ2-7 TRBV10-3 CAITAGTSGNSYEQYF
TRBJ2-3 TRBV18 CASSPEYLSTDTQYF
TRBJ1-4 TRBV5-6 CASSLKNRKLFF
TRBJ1-6 TRBV6-6 CASSPDRAPLHF
TRBJ1-1 TRBV7-9 CASSSKPQGVNEAFF
TRBJ2-7 TRBV29-1 CSAGRDTAGEQYF
TRBJ1-1 TRBV7-2 CASSVTGTGKTEAFF
TRBJ1-1 TRBV5-1 CASRGQLEAFF
TRBJ2-7 TRBV10-3 CAISDPTSVTYEQYF
TRBJ1-1 TRBV6-6 CASSPDITEAFF
TRBJ1-5 TRBV2 CASSSASTFSNQPQHF
TRBJ1-4 TRBV18 CASSPLATEDNEKLFF
TRBJ2-7 TRBV30 CAWRGTGIREKYF
TRBJ2-1 TRBV5-1 CASSVGSGGGGDEQFF
TRBJ2-3 TRBV4-1 CASSPAGLAIRTDTQYF
TRBJ1-1 TRBV2 CASRDGTGRGYEAFF
TRBJ1-3 TRBV28 CASTQVSGNTIYF
TRBJ1-1 TRBV7-2 CASSLASGVDTEAFF
TRBJ2-5 TRBV7-2 CASSLVGGRQETQYF
TRBJ1-1 TRBV6-1 CASTSGGDYGEAFF
TRBJ2-2 TRBV27 CASMSGRVNTGELFF
TRBJ2-5 TRBV5-1 CASSYRTGSEETQYF
TRBJ2-2 TRBV6-6 CASRTSGRTGELFF
TRBJ1-4 TRBV4-2 CASSQDGLDRAGEKLFF
TRBJ1-2 TRBV5-6 CASSLLTGGAPSGYTF
TRBJ2-1 TRBV29-1 CSVLRVYNEQFF
TRBJ1-1 TRBV6-1 CASSSEVGNTEAFF
TRBJ1-2 TRBV6-1 CASSKNRGYGYTF
TRBJ2-1 TRBV5-1 CASSPSGNEQFF
TRBJ2-5 TRBV30 CAWSVGQGVFETQYF
TRBJ2-3 TRBV5-4 CASSLAKGGTSIADTQYF
TRBJ1-1 TRBV11-2 CASSPRTGGTVNTEAFF
TRBJ1-1 TRBV9 CASSVVSAGGGRTEAFF
TRBJ2-3 TRBV5-1 CASSSPLAVRTDTQYF
TRBJ2-7 TRBV16 CASSQFVVGRAYEQYF